This T cell receptor (beta chain) was retrieved from a study of shared clonotypes between healthy human individuals. Study results and limitations: It was the non-shared clonotypes that had lower generation probabilities than clonotypes shared by all four donors. Estimated richness was generally greater in naive than memory subsets.

On this clone: The antigen is unknown.

Naive-designated CD8 cells lacked CD45RO, were positively enriched for CCR7, and omitted terminally differentiated effector memory CD45RA+ cells. Adult donors, all healthy and HIV-negative, had no recent acute infections or vaccinations. All the donors were Caucasian adults who lived in Nashville, Tennessee. Assay: immunoSEQ multiplex PCR; the TCRdb copy retains only in-frame clones and omits some. The sample has more than 2 million clones, about 95% seen once. Trimming removed 6 bases at V and 8 bases at J, with 13 bases between. Germline V gene sequence: CDR1 SGHAT, CDR2 FQNNGV. This CDR3 contains 12 residues.

The sequence derives from a man younger than 35 in good health. Sequenced material: naive CD8+ T cells sorted from blood. This chain joins TRBV11-2 and TRBJ1-2, with TRBD1 as a possible D gene (5 bases). The CDR3 bases are TGTGCCAGCAGATCGACACAGGCAGGCTACACCTTC. Translation gives CASRSTQAGYTF. Looking up the rest from reference TRBV11-2 and TRBJ1-2 gives the full variable domain: EAGVAQSPRYKIIEKRQSVAFWCNPISGHATLYWYQQILGQGPKLLIQFQNNGVVDDSQLPKDRFSAERLKGVDSTLKIQPAKLEDSAVYLCASRSTQAGYTFGSGTRLTVV.